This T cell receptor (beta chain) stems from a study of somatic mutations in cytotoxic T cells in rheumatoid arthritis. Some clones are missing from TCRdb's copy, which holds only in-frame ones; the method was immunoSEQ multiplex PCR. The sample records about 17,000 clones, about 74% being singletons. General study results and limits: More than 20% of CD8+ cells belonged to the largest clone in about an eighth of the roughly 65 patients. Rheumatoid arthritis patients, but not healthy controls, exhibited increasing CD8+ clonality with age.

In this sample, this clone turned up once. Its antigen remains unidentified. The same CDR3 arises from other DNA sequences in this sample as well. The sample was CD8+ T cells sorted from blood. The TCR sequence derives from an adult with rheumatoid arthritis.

CDR3 bases: TGTGCCAGCAGCGTAGAGGGAAACACTGAAGCTTTCTTT. This sequence encodes CASSVEGNTEAFF. The gene calls are TRBV9 and TRBJ1-1; D is ambiguous. Germline CDR1 and CDR2: SGDLS and YYNGEE. V shed 0 bases and J shed 2 bases, with 5 bases lying between them. The CDR3 is 13 amino acids.